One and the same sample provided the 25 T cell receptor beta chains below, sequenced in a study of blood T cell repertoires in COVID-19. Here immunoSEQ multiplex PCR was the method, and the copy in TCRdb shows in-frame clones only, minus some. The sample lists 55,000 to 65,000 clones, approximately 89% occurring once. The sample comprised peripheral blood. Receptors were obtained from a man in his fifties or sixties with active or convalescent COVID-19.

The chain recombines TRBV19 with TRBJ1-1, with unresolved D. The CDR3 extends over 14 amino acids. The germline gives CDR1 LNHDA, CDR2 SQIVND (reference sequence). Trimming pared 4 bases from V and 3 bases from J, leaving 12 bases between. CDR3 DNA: TGTGCCAGTAGTACACTCCTTTCATACACTGAAGCTTTCTTT. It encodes CASSTLLSYTEAFF.

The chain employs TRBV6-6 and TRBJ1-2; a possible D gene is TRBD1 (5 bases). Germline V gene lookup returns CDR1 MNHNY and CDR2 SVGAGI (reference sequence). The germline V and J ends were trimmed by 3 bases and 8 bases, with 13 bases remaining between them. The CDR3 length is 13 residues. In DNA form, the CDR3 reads TGTGCCAGCAGTTATATCGGGGGGAAAGGCTACACCTTC. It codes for CASSYIGGKGYTF.

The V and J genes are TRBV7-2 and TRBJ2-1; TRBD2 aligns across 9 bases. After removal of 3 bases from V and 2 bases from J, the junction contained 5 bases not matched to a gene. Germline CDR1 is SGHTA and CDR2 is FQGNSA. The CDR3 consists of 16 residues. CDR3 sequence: CASSLVSGGAYNEQFF. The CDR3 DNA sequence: TGTGCCAGCAGCTTGGTTAGCGGGGGAGCCTACAATGAGCAGTTCTTC.

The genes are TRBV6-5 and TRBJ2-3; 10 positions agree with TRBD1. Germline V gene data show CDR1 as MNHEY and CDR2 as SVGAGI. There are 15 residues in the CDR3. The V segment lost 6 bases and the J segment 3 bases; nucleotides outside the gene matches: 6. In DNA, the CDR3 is TGTGCCAGCAGCCCGCGGGACAGGGGAACAGATACGCAGTATTTT. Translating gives CASSPRDRGTDTQYF.

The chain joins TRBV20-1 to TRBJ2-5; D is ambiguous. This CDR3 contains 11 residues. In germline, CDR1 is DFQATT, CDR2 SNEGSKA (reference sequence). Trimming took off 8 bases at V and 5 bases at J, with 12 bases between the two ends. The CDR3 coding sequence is TGCAGTAAAGCGAAGTTCGAGACCCAGTACTTC. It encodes CSKAKFETQYF.

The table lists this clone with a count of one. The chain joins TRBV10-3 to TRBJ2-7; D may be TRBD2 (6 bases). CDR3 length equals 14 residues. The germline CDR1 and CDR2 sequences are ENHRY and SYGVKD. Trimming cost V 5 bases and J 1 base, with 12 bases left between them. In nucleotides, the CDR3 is TGTGCCATCAGTCCGGGACTTTCATCCTACGAGCAGTACTTC. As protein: CAISPGLSSYEQYF.

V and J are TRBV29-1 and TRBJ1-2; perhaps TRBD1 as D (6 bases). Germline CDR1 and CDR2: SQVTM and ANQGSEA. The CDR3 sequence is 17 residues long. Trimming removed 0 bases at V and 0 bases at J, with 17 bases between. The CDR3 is CSVEEDSRIMANYGYTF. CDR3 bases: TGCAGCGTTGAAGAGGACAGTCGAATCATGGCTAACTATGGCTACACCTTC.

The CDR3 here is CASLPGTDKKSSGNTIYF. DNA for the CDR3: TGTGCCAGCCTCCCCGGGACAGACAAAAAAAGCTCTGGAAACACCATATATTTT. The V and J genes are TRBV18 and TRBJ1-3, with 7 nucleotides matching TRBD1. The germline gives CDR1 KGHSH, CDR2 LQKENI. Trimming at V came to 8 bases and at J to 0 bases, leaving 16 bases not matched to a gene. This CDR3 has 18 amino acids.

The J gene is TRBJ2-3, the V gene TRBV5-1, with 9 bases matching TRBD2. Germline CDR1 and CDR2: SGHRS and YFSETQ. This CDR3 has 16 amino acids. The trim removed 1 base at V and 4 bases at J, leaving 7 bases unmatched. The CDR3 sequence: CASSLSWLAGPDTQYF. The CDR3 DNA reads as TGCGCCAGCAGCTTGTCTTGGCTAGCGGGGCCAGATACGCAGTATTTT.

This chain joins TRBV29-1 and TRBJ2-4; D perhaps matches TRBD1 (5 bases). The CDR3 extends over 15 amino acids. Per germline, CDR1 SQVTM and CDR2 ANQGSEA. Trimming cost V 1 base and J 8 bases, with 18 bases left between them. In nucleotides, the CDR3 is TGCAGCGTTGAAGGGGGATCAGGGCCCTTGGACATTCAGTACTTC. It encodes CSVEGGSGPLDIQYF.

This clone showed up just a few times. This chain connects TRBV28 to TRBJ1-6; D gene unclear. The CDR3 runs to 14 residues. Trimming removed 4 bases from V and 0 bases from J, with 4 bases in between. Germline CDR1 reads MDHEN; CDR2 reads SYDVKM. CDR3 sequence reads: CASSSRSYNSPLHF. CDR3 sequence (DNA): TGTGCCAGCAGTTCCCGCTCCTATAATTCACCCCTCCACTTT.

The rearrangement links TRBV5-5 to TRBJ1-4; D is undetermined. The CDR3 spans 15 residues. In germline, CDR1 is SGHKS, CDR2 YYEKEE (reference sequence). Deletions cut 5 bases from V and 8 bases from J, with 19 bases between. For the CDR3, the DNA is TGTGCCAGCAGAGCGCGTGGAGACGGAGGGGAAAAACTGTTTTTT. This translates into CASRARGDGGEKLFF.

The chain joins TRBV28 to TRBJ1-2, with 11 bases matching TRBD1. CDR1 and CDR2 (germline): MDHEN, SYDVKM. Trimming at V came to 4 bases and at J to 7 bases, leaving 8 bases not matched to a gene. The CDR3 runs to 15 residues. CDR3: CASSSRDRGYGGYTF. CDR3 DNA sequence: TGTGCCAGCAGTTCCCGGGACAGGGGGTATGGTGGCTACACCTTC.

CDR3 in amino acids: CASSVTGTRPYEQYF. Here the CDR3 DNA reads TGTGCCAGTAGCGTAACCGGGACTAGACCCTACGAGCAGTACTTC. The chain joins TRBV19 to TRBJ2-7, with TRBD2 matching over 8 bases. The CDR3 is 15 residues long. CDR1 and CDR2 from the germline V gene are LNHDA and SQIVND (reference sequence). Trimming at V came to 6 bases and at J to 2 bases, leaving 9 bases not matched to a gene.

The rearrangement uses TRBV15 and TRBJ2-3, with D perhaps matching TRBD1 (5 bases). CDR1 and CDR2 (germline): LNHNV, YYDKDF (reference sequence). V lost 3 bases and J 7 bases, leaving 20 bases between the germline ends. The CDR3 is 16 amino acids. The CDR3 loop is CATSRAHRSNTNTQYF. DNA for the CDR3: TGTGCCACCAGCAGGGCTCACAGGTCGAATACAAATACGCAGTATTTT.

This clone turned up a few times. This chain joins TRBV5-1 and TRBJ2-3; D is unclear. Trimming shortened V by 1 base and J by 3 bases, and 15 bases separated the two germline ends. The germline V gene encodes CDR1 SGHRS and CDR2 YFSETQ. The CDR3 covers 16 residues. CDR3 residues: CASSLLVRVGTDTQYF. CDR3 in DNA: TGCGCCAGCAGCTTGCTTGTTCGGGTCGGGACAGATACGCAGTATTTT.

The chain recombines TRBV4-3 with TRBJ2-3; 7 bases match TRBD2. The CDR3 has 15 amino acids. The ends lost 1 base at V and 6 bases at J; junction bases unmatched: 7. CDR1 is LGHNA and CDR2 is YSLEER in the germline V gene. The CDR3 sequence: CASSQGAAAGDTQYF. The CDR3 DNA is TGCGCCAGCAGCCAAGGGGCGGCAGCGGGGGATACGCAGTATTTT.

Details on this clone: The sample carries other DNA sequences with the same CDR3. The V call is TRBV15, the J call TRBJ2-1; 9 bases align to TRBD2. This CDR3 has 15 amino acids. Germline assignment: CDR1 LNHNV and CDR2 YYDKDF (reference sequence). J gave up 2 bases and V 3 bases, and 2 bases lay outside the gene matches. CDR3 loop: CATSRTSGPYNEQFF. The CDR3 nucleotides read TGTGCCACCAGCAGGACTAGCGGTCCCTACAATGAGCAGTTCTTC.

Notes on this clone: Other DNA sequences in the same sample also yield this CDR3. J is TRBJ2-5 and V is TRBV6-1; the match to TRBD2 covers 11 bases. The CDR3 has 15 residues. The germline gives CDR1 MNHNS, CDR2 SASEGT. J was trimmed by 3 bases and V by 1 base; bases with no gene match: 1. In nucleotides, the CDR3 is TGTGCCAGCAGTGAAGGGGGACTAGCGGAAGAGACCCAGTACTTC. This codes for CASSEGGLAEETQYF.

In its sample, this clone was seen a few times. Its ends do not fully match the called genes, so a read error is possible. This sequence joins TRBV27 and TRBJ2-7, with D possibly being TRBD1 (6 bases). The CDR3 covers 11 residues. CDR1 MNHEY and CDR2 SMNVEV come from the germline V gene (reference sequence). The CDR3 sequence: CASSFRQALPF. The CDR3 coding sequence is TGTGCCAGCAGTTTCCGACAGGCGCTCCCCTTC.

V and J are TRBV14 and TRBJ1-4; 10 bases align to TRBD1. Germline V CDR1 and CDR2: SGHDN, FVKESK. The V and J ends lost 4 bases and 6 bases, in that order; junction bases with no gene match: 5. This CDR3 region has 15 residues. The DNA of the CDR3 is TGTGCCAGCAGCCGATGGGACAGGGGAGATGAAAAACTGTTTTTT. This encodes CASSRWDRGDEKLFF.

Written as DNA, the CDR3 is TGTGCCAGCAGTTTACAGGGGGCTCCCCTCACAGATACGCAGTATTTT. Residues: CASSLQGAPLTDTQYF. The chain is built from TRBV6-4 and TRBJ2-3, with 9 bases matching TRBD1. The CDR3 contains 16 residues. Germline CDR1 and CDR2: MRHNA and SNTAGT. V was pared by 5 bases and J by 2 bases, with 8 bases of the junction left unmatched.

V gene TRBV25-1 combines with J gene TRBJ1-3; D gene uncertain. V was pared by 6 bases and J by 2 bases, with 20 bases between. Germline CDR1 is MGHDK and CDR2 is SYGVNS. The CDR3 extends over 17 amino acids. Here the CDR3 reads CASSDKIGSMTGNTIYF. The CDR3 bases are TGTGCCAGCAGCGACAAAATCGGTTCTATGACTGGAAACACCATATATTTT.

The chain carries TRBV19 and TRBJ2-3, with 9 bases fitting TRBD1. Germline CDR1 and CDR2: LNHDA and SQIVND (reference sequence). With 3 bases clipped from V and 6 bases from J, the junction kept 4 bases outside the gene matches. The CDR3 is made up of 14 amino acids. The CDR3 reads CASSIGQGWDTQYF. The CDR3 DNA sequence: TGTGCCAGTAGTATCGGACAGGGGTGGGATACGCAGTATTTT.

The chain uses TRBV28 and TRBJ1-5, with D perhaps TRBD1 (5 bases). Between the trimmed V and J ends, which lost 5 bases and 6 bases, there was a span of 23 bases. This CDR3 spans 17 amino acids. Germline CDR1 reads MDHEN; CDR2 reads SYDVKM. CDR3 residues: CASSAQAGNPLSQPQHF. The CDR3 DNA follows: TGTGCCAGCAGTGCCCAAGCAGGGAACCCATTGAGTCAGCCCCAGCATTTT.